A selection of T cell receptor beta chains follows, all from one sample in a study of metastatic and nonmetastatic thyroid tumors. MiXCR was used by TCRdb to re-call the PCR reads. The sample has 15,000 to 20,000 clones, under 30% seen once; the top ten hold less than 9%. Sequenced sample: adjacent normal tissue. The receptors come from a female donor with papillary thyroid cancer or a benign thyroid nodule (not recorded which). Some clones in this sample may be carry-over from other donors' samples. Both conserved end residues are part of each CDR3. A D gene is named only where the DNA matches it firmly. Only part of the rows carry a size: once, few, many, or a class if the clone is expanded.

d_gene	v_gene	len	j_gene	abundance	CDR3nt	CDR3aa
TRBD2	TRBV7-2	15	TRBJ2-7	NA	TGTGCCATCAGCTTCTTAGTGGGAGGGACTTACGAGCAGTACTTC	CAISFLVGGTYEQYF
NA	TRBV27	15	TRBJ2-5	many	TGTGCCAGCGCGCCACGCAGAGCACCCCAAGAGACCCAGTACTTC	CASAPRRAPQETQYF
NA	TRBV18	13	TRBJ2-7	many	TGTGCCAGCTCACCCGGCAGGGACTACGAGCAGTACTTC	CASSPGRDYEQYF
NA	TRBV7-7	13	TRBJ2-3	NA	TGTGCCAGCAGCCTGGGGTTGGCAGATACGCAGTATTTT	CASSLGLADTQYF
TRBD2	TRBV7-2	16	TRBJ2-3	many	TGTGCCAGCAGACCTACACTAGCGGGAGGGCCAGATACGCAGTATTTT	CASRPTLAGGPDTQYF
TRBD2	TRBV20-1	12	TRBJ2-1	NA	TGCAGTGGGACTAGCAGGATTAATGATCAGTTCTTC	CSGTSRINDQFF
NA	TRBV28	14	TRBJ2-7	medium-sized	TGTGCCAGCAGTTTGAGGTACAGGACCTACGAGCAGTACTTC	CASSLRYRTYEQYF
NA	TRBV20-1	15	TRBJ2-7	NA	TGCAGTGCTAAACAGGGGGCGGGAGGCTCCTACGAGCAGTACTTC	CSAKQGAGGSYEQYF
NA	TRBV28	12	TRBJ2-7	medium-sized	TGTGCCAGCAGTTTATTTCCCTACGAGCAGTACTTC	CASSLFPYEQYF
TRBD1	TRBV28	17	TRBJ2-7	many	TGTGCCTCGCAGCCCGGGACAGGCCTAATCGGGGGCTACGGGCAGTGCTTC	CASQPGTGLIGGYGQCF
NA	TRBV28	14	TRBJ2-7	medium-sized	TGTGCCAGCAGTTTACCCTTAGGGGGCTACGAGCAGTACTTC	CASSLPLGGYEQYF
NA	TRBV15	15	TRBJ1-6	medium-sized	TGTGCCACCAGCAGAGTACGTGGGAAAGGTTCACCCCTCCACTTT	CATSRVRGKGSPLHF
NA	TRBV11-2	15	TRBJ2-7	medium-sized	TGTGCCAGCAGCTTAGAGGGGTCAGGGGCATACGAGCAGTACTTC	CASSLEGSGAYEQYF
NA	TRBV4-1	13	TRBJ2-7	many	TGCGCCAGCAGCCAAGGGGGTGCCTACGAGCAGTACTTC	CASSQGGAYEQYF
TRBD2	TRBV7-8	13	TRBJ2-4	once	TGTGCCAGCAGCTTCTTTGGCGGGAGGGCCCCTTTCTTC	CASSFFGGRAPFF
TRBD2	TRBV20-1	13	TRBJ2-3	medium-sized	TGCAGTGCTAGAGCTAGCGGGATAGATACGCAGTATTTT	CSARASGIDTQYF
TRBD1	TRBV5-4	16	TRBJ1-1	few	TGTGCCAGCAGCCCCGGGACAGGGGGTGCGAACACTGAAGCTTTCTTT	CASSPGTGGANTEAFF
TRBD2	TRBV28	14	TRBJ2-7	NA	TGTGCCAGCAGCCGCCCGACTAGCGGGGACATACAGTACTTC	CASSRPTSGDIQYF
NA	TRBV29-1	12	TRBJ2-5	many	TGCAGCGTTGAGGAGGGAGGAGAGACCCAGTACTTC	CSVEEGGETQYF
NA	TRBV20-1	13	TRBJ2-1	medium-sized	TGCAGTGCTAGACCGAGCATTAACAATGAGCAGTTCTTC	CSARPSINNEQFF
NA	TRBV6-5	15	TRBJ1-3	NA	TGTGCCAGCAGTTACTCGCAGGGTGGCGGAAACACCATATATTTT	CASSYSQGGGNTIYF
NA	TRBV6-1	14	TRBJ1-4	NA	TGTGCCATCTCCGCCAGGGCTTCTAATGGAAGACTGTTTTTT	CAISARASNGRLFF
NA	TRBV12-5	14	TRBJ2-6	medium-sized	TGTGCTAGTGGTTCGACCTCTGGGGCCAACGTCCTGACTTTC	CASGSTSGANVLTF